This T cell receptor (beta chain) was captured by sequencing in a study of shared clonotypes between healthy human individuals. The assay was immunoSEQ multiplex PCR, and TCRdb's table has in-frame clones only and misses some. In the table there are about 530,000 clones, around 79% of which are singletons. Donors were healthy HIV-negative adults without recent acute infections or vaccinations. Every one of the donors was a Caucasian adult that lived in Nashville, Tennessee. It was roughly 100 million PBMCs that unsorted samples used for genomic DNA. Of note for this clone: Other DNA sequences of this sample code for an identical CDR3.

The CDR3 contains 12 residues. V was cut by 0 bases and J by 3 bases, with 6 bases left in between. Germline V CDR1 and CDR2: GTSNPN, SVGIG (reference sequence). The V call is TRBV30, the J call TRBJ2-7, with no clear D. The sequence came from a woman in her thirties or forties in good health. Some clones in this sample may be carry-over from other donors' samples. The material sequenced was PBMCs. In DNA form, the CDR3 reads TGTGCCTGGAGTGTGACCAGCTACGAGCAGTACTTC. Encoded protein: CAWSVTSYEQYF. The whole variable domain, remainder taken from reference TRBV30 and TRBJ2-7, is SQTIHQWPATLVQPVGSPLSLECTVEGTSNPNLYWYRQAAGRGLQLLFYSVGIGQISSEVPQNLSASRPQDRQFILSSKKLLLSDSGFYLCAWSVTSYEQYFGPGTRLTVT.